These 13 T cell receptor beta chains share one sample of origin, sequenced in a study of cytomegalovirus exposure and HLA in healthy donors. PCR involved 60 Vbeta and 13 Jbeta primers. Some clones are missing from TCRdb's copy, which holds only in-frame ones; the method was immunoSEQ multiplex PCR. The data contain approximately 160,000 clones, over 75% of them singletons. The material sequenced was PBMCs. Receptors were obtained from a woman in her forties or fifties in good health and CMV-seropositive.

In its sample, this clone was seen a few times. The V call is TRBV29-1, the J call TRBJ1-2; TRBD1 aligns across 8 bases. V lost 6 bases and J lost 2; bases outside the gene matches: 11. The germline V gene has CDR1 SQVTM and CDR2 ANQGSEA. This CDR3 contains 15 residues. Here the CDR3 reads CSVGFPGQANYGYTF. The CDR3 DNA is TGCAGCGTCGGATTTCCGGGACAGGCAAACTATGGCTACACCTTC.

The J gene is TRBJ2-3, the V gene TRBV10-3; 11 bases match TRBD2. CDR3 length: 17 amino acids. Per the germline V gene, CDR1 is ENHRY and CDR2 is SYGVKD. V shed 0 bases, J shed 0 bases, and the junction held 2 bases outside the gene matches. The chain's CDR3 is CAISESPSGGSTDTQYF. The DNA for the CDR3 is TGTGCCATCAGTGAGTCACCTAGCGGGGGGAGCACAGATACGCAGTATTTT.

This clone was counted a few times. V and J are TRBV5-6 and TRBJ1-4, with D hard to call. V was clipped by 4 bases and J by 7 bases, with 14 bases between them. Per germline, CDR1 SGHDT and CDR2 YYEEEE. This CDR3 has 14 amino acids. The CDR3 loop is CASSRDTGGEKLFF. In DNA, the CDR3 is TGTGCCAGCAGCCGGGATACCGGAGGTGAAAAACTGTTTTTT.

V is TRBV5-4 and J is TRBJ1-1, with 7 positions matching TRBD1. Germline loops: CDR1 SGHNT, CDR2 YYREEE (reference sequence). CDR3 size: 17 residues. After removal of 4 bases from V and 0 bases from J, the junction contained 12 bases not matched to a gene. CDR3 amino acids: CASSISRDSNMNTEAFF. The CDR3 DNA reads as TGTGCCAGCAGCATCAGCCGGGACAGCAACATGAACACTGAAGCTTTCTTT.

V usage is TRBV5-5 and J usage is TRBJ2-7; D is unclear. The CDR3 covers 14 residues. Trimming cost V 1 base and J 4 bases, with 12 bases left between them. In germline, CDR1 is SGHKS, CDR2 YYEKEE (reference sequence). The CDR3 DNA is TGTGCCAGCAGCTTGTCCGACTTACCATACGAGCAGTACTTC. It is translated as CASSLSDLPYEQYF.

This chain connects TRBV21-1 to TRBJ1-2; the table's D call, TRBD1, was not checked against the DNA. TRBV21-1 is classified as a pseudogene. The CDR3 covers 13 residues. CDR3 sequence: CASTPIGIYGYTF. The CDR3 DNA sequence: TGTGCCAGTACACCAATTGGCATCTATGGCTACACCTTC.

The chain recombines TRBV6-5 with TRBJ1-1; D is unclear. Trimming took 3 bases from V and 6 from J, leaving 11 bases between them. The CDR3 is made up of 13 amino acids. Germline lookup yields CDR1 MNHEY and CDR2 SVGAGI. The CDR3, as DNA: TGTGCCAGCAGTTATAATAACGGGGCTGAAGCTTTCTTT. Its protein product is CASSYNNGAEAFF.

The chain has TRBV7-9 and TRBJ1-1; D possibly corresponds to TRBD1 (6 bases). Germline CDR1 is SEHNR and CDR2 is FQNEAQ (reference sequence). The V gene lost 6 bases and the J gene lost 6 bases, with 20 bases spanning the gap. There are 15 residues in the CDR3. The CDR3 nucleotides read TGTGCCAGCAGTACAGCGAACAGGGATAGGGCTGAAGCTTTCTTT. This gives the protein CASSTANRDRAEAFF.

This chain connects TRBV4-2 to TRBJ1-1, with D unresolved. The CDR3 has 16 amino acids. The V end was cut by 1 base, the J end by 1 base, with 13 bases between. Looked up from germline, CDR1 is LGHNA and CDR2 is YNFKEQ. This CDR3 reads CASSQGASLENTEAFF. In DNA, the CDR3 is TGTGCCAGCAGCCAAGGGGCGAGCCTGGAGAACACTGAAGCTTTCTTT.

The V call is TRBV7-2, the J call TRBJ2-5; D gene unclear. The J call may be in error: the DNA end matches TRBJ2-7 better. The CDR3 is 13 amino acids. Germline lookup yields CDR1 SGHTA and CDR2 FQGNSA. The CDR3 reads CASSPKYSYEQYF. CDR3 DNA sequence: TGTGCCAGCAGCCCTAAGTATTCCTACGAGCAGTACTTC.

The gene calls are TRBV7-2 and TRBJ2-5, with 11 bases identical to TRBD2. Trimming removed 3 bases from V and 5 bases from J; junction bases left unmatched: 5. Germline V CDR1 and CDR2: SGHTA, FQGNSA. CDR3 length: 15 residues. The CDR3 sequence: CASSFSGGAGETQYF. The CDR3 bases are TGTGCCAGCAGCTTTAGCGGGGGGGCGGGGGAGACCCAGTACTTC.

The chain couples TRBV4-3 to TRBJ1-5; D is perhaps TRBD1 (5 bases). The CDR3 runs to 16 residues. The V gene lost 0 bases and the J gene lost 3 bases, with 12 bases spanning the gap. Germline V lookup: CDR1 LGHNA, CDR2 YSLEER. In DNA, the CDR3 is TGCGCCAGCAGCCAAGATTCCCAGGGCCCCAATCAGCCCCAGCATTTT. Its translation: CASSQDSQGPNQPQHF.

V and J are TRBV29-1 and TRBJ1-2; 11 nucleotides line up with TRBD1. CDR3 length: 13 residues. In germline, CDR1 is SQVTM, CDR2 ANQGSEA. V lost 3 bases to trimming and J lost 7 bases; unmatched junction nucleotides: 4. The CDR3 DNA reads TGCAGCGTTGATCGGACAGGGGGCTCTGGCTACACCTTC. It codes for CSVDRTGGSGYTF. The full variable domain, rest sourced from reference TRBV29-1 and TRBJ1-2, is SAVISQKPSRDICQRGTSLTIQCQVDSQVTMMFWYRQQPGQSLTLIATANQGSEATYESGFVIDKFPISRPNLTFSTLTVSNMSPEDSSIYLCSVDRTGGSGYTFGSGTRLTVV.